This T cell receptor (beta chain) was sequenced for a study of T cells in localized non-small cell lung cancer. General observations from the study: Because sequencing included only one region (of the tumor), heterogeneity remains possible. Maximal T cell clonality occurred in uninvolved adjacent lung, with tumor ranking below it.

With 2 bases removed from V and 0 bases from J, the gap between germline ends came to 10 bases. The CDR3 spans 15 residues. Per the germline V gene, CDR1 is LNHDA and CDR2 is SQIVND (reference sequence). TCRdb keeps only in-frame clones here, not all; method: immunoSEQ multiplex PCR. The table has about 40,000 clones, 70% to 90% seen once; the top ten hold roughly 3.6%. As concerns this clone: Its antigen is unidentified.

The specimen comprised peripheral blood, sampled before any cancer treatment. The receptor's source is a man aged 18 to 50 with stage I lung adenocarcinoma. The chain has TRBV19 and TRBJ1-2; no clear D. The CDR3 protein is CASSISRSPNYGYTF. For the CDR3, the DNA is TGTGCCAGTAGTATATCGCGGAGTCCTAACTATGGCTACACCTTC.